This T cell receptor (beta chain) comes out of a study of blood T cell repertoires in COVID-19. This clone has just a few counts. The germline gives CDR1 SQVTM, CDR2 ANQGSEA. CDR3 length: 12 amino acids. Trimming pared 6 bases from V and 8 bases from J, leaving 16 bases between. The table came from immunoSEQ multiplex PCR; TCRdb's copy has only in-frame clones and leaves some out. The repertoire has hundreds of thousands of clones, around four fifths of them found once; the top ten carry around 4.1%. Sequenced sample: peripheral blood. The origin of this receptor is a woman aged 40 to 50 with active or convalescent COVID-19. The gene calls are TRBV29-1 and TRBJ1-2, with D possibly being TRBD1 (5 bases). This CDR3 reads CSVLGRSLGYTF. The CDR3, as DNA: TGCAGCGTCCTGGGGCGCTCGTTGGGCTACACCTTC.